This T cell receptor (beta chain) emerged from a study of T cell repertoires in aging, cancer and after chemotherapy. TCR beta rearrangements were amplified from peripheral blood genomic DNA. This clonotype is classed as medium-sized. Multiplex touch-down PCR with TRB-A/B primers amplified rearranged V-D-J TRB sequences. One entry per CDR3 protein, called by TCRdb with MiXCR from the multiplex PCR reads. The sample has about 3,000 distinct CDR3 sequences; about 30% are singletons. CDR1 SEHNR and CDR2 FQNEAQ come from the germline V gene (reference sequence). The CDR3 has 14 residues. V lost 3 bases to trimming and J lost 2 bases, with 10 bases between them.

Sequenced input: blood. This sequence originates from a human donor in good health. The chain employs TRBV7-9 and TRBJ1-2, with D uncertain. CDR3 bases: TGTGCCAGCAGCTTGTCGTCGGGGAACTATGGCTACACCTTC. This sequence encodes CASSLSSGNYGYTF.